This TCR beta chain was identified during a study of shared clonotypes between healthy human individuals. The table came from immunoSEQ multiplex PCR; TCRdb's copy has only in-frame clones and leaves some out. This sample has roughly 2 million clones, with roughly 95% found just once. Germline CDR1 reads MNHNS; CDR2 reads SASEGT. Trimming at V came to 6 bases and at J to 4 bases, leaving 5 bases not matched to a gene. The CDR3 extends over 13 amino acids. The gene calls are TRBV6-1 and TRBJ1-1; 7 bases match TRBD1. Source material: naive CD4+ T cells sorted from blood. Noted subset: CD45RA+ positively selected. This clonotype originated in a young man in good health. This CDR3 is CASRPGGGTEAFF. CDR3 coding DNA: TGTGCCAGCAGACCAGGGGGGGGCACTGAAGCTTTCTTT.